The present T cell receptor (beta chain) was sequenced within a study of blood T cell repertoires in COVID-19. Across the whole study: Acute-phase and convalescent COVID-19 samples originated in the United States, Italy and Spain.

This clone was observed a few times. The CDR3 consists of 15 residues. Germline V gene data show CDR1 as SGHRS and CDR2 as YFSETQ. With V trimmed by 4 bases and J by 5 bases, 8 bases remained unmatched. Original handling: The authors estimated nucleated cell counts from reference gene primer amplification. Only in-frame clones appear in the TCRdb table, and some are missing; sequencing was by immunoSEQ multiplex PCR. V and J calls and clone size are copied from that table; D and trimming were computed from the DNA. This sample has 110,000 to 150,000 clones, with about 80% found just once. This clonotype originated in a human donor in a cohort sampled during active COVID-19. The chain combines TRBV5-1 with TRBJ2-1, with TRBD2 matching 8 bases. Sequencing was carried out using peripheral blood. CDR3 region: CASSPGTSVHNEQFF. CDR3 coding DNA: TGCGCCAGCAGCCCCGGGACTAGTGTCCACAATGAGCAGTTCTTC.